Listed below are T cell receptor beta chains from one sample, sequenced in a study of blood T cell repertoires in COVID-19. TCRdb's table, derived via immunoSEQ multiplex PCR, lists solely in-frame clones and lacks some. Altogether around 200,000 clones are present, 80% to 90% being singletons, with the ten largest covering 4.4%. Sequenced sample: peripheral blood. The receptor source for this set is a man aged 50-60 years with acute or convalescent COVID-19. Each CDR3 is given with its conserved first and last residue. A D gene is named only where the DNA matches it firmly. The size entry is marked missing in some rows and otherwise reads once, few, many or a size class.

TRBD1 | TRBJ1-4 | TRBV6-5 | once | TGTGCCAGCAGTTTTACCGGGACAGGGCGCGAAAAACTGTTTTTT | CASSFTGTGREKLFF
- | TRBJ1-5 | TRBV2 | - | TGTGCCAGCAGTGAAGTCGTCGGGGGACAGCCCCAGCATTTT | CASSEVVGGQPQHF
TRBD1 | TRBJ2-5 | TRBV10-3 | - | TGTGCCATTAGTGACCCAGGGGGCGCAGAGACCCAGTACTTC | CAISDPGGAETQYF
- | TRBJ2-7 | TRBV6-5 | - | TGTGCCAGCAGGGGAGTTACCTACGAGCAGTACTTC | CASRGVTYEQYF
- | TRBJ2-3 | TRBV2 | - | TGTGCCAGCCGTGTAGTCACGCATACGCAGTATTTT | CASRVVTHTQYF
TRBD1 | TRBJ1-5 | TRBV30 | - | TGTGCCTGGACCTGGACAGGGTTCAATCAGCCCCAGCATTTT | CAWTWTGFNQPQHF
- | TRBJ1-5 | TRBV5-5 | - | TGTGCCAGCAGCTTGGTCGGGGAGCGTCAGCCCCAGCATTTT | CASSLVGERQPQHF
- | TRBJ1-1 | TRBV7-9 | - | TGTGCCAGCAGCTCGCCGACAGGAGAGGGCACTGAAGCTTTCTTT | CASSSPTGEGTEAFF
- | TRBJ2-5 | TRBV5-1 | - | TGCGCCAGCAGCAGTAGAGGGTTGGGGGAGACCCAGTACTTC | CASSSRGLGETQYF
- | TRBJ1-2 | TRBV19 | - | TGTGCCAGCAGGAATCAGGGGATCTATGGCTACACCTTC | CASRNQGIYGYTF
TRBD1 | TRBJ2-5 | TRBV23-1 | - | TGCGCCAGCAGTCAACGACAGGGGAGAGGGGAGACCCAGTACTTC | CASSQRQGRGETQYF
- | TRBJ2-2 | TRBV5-4 | - | TGTGCCAGCAGACGAAGTTGGACTGCCGCGAACACCGGGGAGCTGTTTTTT | CASRRSWTAANTGELFF
TRBD2 | TRBJ2-1 | TRBV27 | - | TGTGCCAGCAGTTTTAGCGGGCCTTCCTACAATGAGCAGTTCTTC | CASSFSGPSYNEQFF
TRBD1 | TRBJ1-1 | TRBV7-8 | - | TGTGCCAGCAGCCCCAGGAGGACAGGGAGCATCTCGAACACTGAAGCTTTCTTT | CASSPRRTGSISNTEAFF
TRBD1 | TRBJ2-3 | TRBV19 | few | TGTGCCAGTAGACCGGGACAGCTTCGCACAGATACGCAGTATTTT | CASRPGQLRTDTQYF
- | TRBJ2-5 | TRBV5-6 | - | TGTGCCAGCAGCTTGTTTCAGGGAACTTTAGCGACCCAGTACTTC | CASSLFQGTLATQYF
- | TRBJ2-4 | TRBV19 | - | TGTGCCAGTAGTCCCCCTTTCAGGATCGATGCCAAAAACATTCAGTACTTC | CASSPPFRIDAKNIQYF
- | TRBJ2-7 | TRBV6-5 | - | TGTGCCAGCAGCCAATCGGGACTCTACTACGAGCAGTACTTC | CASSQSGLYYEQYF
- | TRBJ1-1 | TRBV19 | - | TGTGCCAGTAGTCCGGTTGCGACCAGGTCTCGAGGGACTGAAGCTTTCTTT | CASSPVATRSRGTEAFF
- | TRBJ1-5 | TRBV4-2 | - | TGTGCCAGCAGCCAAGGCGCCTATGGGGCTCAGCCCCAGCATTTT | CASSQGAYGAQPQHF
TRBD2 | TRBJ2-1 | TRBV11-3 | few | TGTGCCAGCAGCCCGCAAACTAGCGTTCGGGCGGGAGAGCAGTTCTTC | CASSPQTSVRAGEQFF
- | TRBJ2-1 | TRBV29-1 | few | TGCAGCGTGAAACAGGGCCCCTCCTCCTACAATGAGCAGTTCTTC | CSVKQGPSSYNEQFF
TRBD1 | TRBJ2-5 | TRBV7-2 | - | TGTGCCAGCAGCAAAAGACAGGGTCTAAAGACCCAGTACTTC | CASSKRQGLKTQYF
- | TRBJ2-7 | TRBV7-9 | - | TGTGCCAGCAGCTTTTTCCGGGATCCCCCCTACGAGCAGTACTTC | CASSFFRDPPYEQYF
TRBD2 | TRBJ2-3 | TRBV5-1 | once | TGCGCCAGCAGCTTTTCACCCCGGACTAGGCAAAGCACAGATACGCAGTATTTT | CASSFSPRTRQSTDTQYF
TRBD1 | TRBJ1-5 | TRBV6-5 | - | TGTGCCAGCACCCTGACAGGGCCCGGACAGCCCCAGCATTTT | CASTLTGPGQPQHF
- | TRBJ1-4 | TRBV6-1 | - | TGTGCCAGCAGTGATTCCCCCGGGGGGAACCTAAATGAAAAACTGTTTTTT | CASSDSPGGNLNEKLFF
- | TRBJ1-4 | TRBV12-3/TRBV12-4 | few | TGTGCCAGCAAACAGGGTCGGGTTGAAAAACTGTTTTTT | CASKQGRVEKLFF
- | TRBJ2-2 | TRBV11-2 | - | TGTGCCAGCAGCCGGGGACTGCCGAACACCGGGGAGCTGTTTTTT | CASSRGLPNTGELFF
- | TRBJ1-6 | TRBV18 | - | TGTGCCAGCTCACCAACAGAAAGTAATTCACCCCTCCACTTT | CASSPTESNSPLHF
- | TRBJ1-5 | TRBV12-3/TRBV12-4 | - | TGTGCCAGCAGTTTGGAGGGATATCAGCCCCAGCATTTT | CASSLEGYQPQHF
- | TRBJ2-7 | TRBV7-9 | - | TGTGCCAGCAGCTTTGTCATGCAGGGCAGCGCCTACGAGCAGTACTTC | CASSFVMQGSAYEQYF
TRBD1 | TRBJ1-2 | TRBV19 | - | TGTGCCAGTAGTATAGGCCAGGGGGTCTATGGCTACACCTTC | CASSIGQGVYGYTF
- | TRBJ1-5 | TRBV6-2/TRBV6-3 | - | TGTGCCAGCAGCCTCGTGGCCCAGCCCCAGCATTTT | CASSLVAQPQHF
- | TRBJ1-5 | TRBV6-1 | - | TGTGCCAGCAGTGAAATCCCCGGACAGTTATATCAGCCCCAGCATTTT | CASSEIPGQLYQPQHF
TRBD1 | TRBJ1-2 | TRBV6-5 | - | TGTGCCAGCACTAGACAGGGACGAGGCGGCTACACCTTC | CASTRQGRGGYTF
- | TRBJ2-1 | TRBV7-8 | - | TGTGCCAGCAGCCTCGCCCGGAGGGCTGAAAATGAGCAGTTCTTC | CASSLARRAENEQFF
- | TRBJ1-1 | TRBV4-1 | - | TGCGCCAGCAGCCAAGATCTGGGACAACTGAACACTGAAGCTTTCTTT | CASSQDLGQLNTEAFF
TRBD1 | TRBJ1-5 | TRBV19 | - | TGTGCCAGTAGTATTGGACAGGTTCGAAGCAATCAGCCCCAGCATTTT | CASSIGQVRSNQPQHF
- | TRBJ1-1 | TRBV5-4 | - | TGTGCCAGCAGCTTTACAGGGAAGGCTGAAGCTTTCTTT | CASSFTGKAEAFF
- | TRBJ1-5 | TRBV19 | - | TGTGCCAGTAGTGTGGGGCAGGGTCAGCCCCAGCATTTT | CASSVGQGQPQHF
- | TRBJ2-2 | TRBV5-6 | - | TGTGCCAGCAGCTTTGGATTCGGGACTCCGAACACCGGGGAGCTGTTTTTT | CASSFGFGTPNTGELFF
TRBD1 | TRBJ1-1 | TRBV3-1/TRBV3-2 | - | TGTGCCAGCAGCCAAGATCGAAGGCGGACAGGCTTGAACACTGAAGCTTTCTTT | CASSQDRRRTGLNTEAFF
TRBD1 | TRBJ2-4 | TRBV2 | - | TGTGCCAGCAGGGACAGGGGGACCAAAAACATTCAGTACTTC | CASRDRGTKNIQYF
- | TRBJ2-3 | TRBV5-1 | - | TGCGCCAGCAGCTTTCTGGGCTCGTCCACAGATACGCAGTATTTT | CASSFLGSSTDTQYF